This T cell receptor beta chain was identified in a study of response to subunit inactivated influenza vaccine. Notes on the study in general: After each seasonal influenza vaccination, few new T cells are recruited, the authors suggested.

TCRdb re-called the RT-PCR reads through MiXCR, storing one row per CDR3 protein. The repertoire consists of some 300,000 distinct CDR3 sequences, with approximately 20% occurring once and the leading ten covering 10% to 13%. Losses at the gene ends were 5 bases for V and 5 bases for J; bases not matched to a gene: 6. The CDR3 is 13 residues long. CDR1 LNHDA and CDR2 SQIVND come from the germline V gene (reference sequence). Details on this clonotype: As yet, its antigen is unknown.

The rearrangement joins TRBV19 to TRBJ2-7, with 7 bases that match TRBD2. The sample consisted of PBMCs from blood, taken less than 22 months after vaccination. This sequence was found in a man aged 50 to 75 who received an inactivated influenza vaccine. The CDR3 is CASSPMGGNEQYF. CDR3 nucleotide sequence: TGTGCCAGTAGTCCAATGGGGGGGAACGAGCAGTACTTC.